This is a list of T cell receptor beta chains from one sample in a study of blood T cells in healthy people across ages. TCRdb called the 5' RACE reads again in MiXCR, with one record for every CDR3 protein. The sample carries roughly 800,000 distinct CDR3 sequences, roughly 25% recorded once. These data are also associated with another study on T cells of mothers and their children.

The sample consisted of blood. These receptors originate from a boy aged 5-17 years in good health. CDR3s include the opening cysteine and the closing phenylalanine or tryptophan. D genes are given only for firm matches. The size field is filled for only some rows; it gives once, few, many or a size class.

V,D,size,J,DNA,CDR3
TRBV24-1,.,few,TRBJ2-3,TGTGCCACCAGTGGTAACCGGGACGCCATCACAGATACGCAGTATTTT,CATSGNRDAITDTQYF
TRBV6-5,.,few,TRBJ2-2,TGTGCCAGCAGCGACACCGTTGGGGAGCTGTTTTTT,CASSDTVGELFF
TRBV20-1,.,.,TRBJ2-2,TGCAGTGCCGCCTGGGCCTCGAACACCGGGGAGCTGTTTTTT,CSAAWASNTGELFF
TRBV5-1,.,few,TRBJ2-3,TGCGCCAGCAGCGAAACAGGCCGGGGAGCAGATACGCAGTATTTT,CASSETGRGADTQYF
TRBV11-2,.,few,TRBJ2-7,TGTGCCAGCAGCTTAGACCCCCTTACCTACGAGCAGTACTTC,CASSLDPLTYEQYF
TRBV2,.,.,TRBJ2-1,TGTGCCAGCGGGGACTCCTACAATGAGCAGTTCTTC,CASGDSYNEQFF
TRBV5-6,.,few,TRBJ2-1,TGTGCCAGCAGCCTCCTTTTAGCCGGGGTGCAGTTCTTC,CASSLLLAGVQFF
TRBV7-2,.,.,TRBJ2-3,TGTGCCAGCAGCCTTCTAACCTACGAGACTAGTACAGATACGCAGTATTTT,CASSLLTYETSTDTQYF
TRBV18,TRBD1,.,TRBJ2-3,TGTGCCAGCTCACCACAGGACAGGGAGCAGGGCACGCAGTATTTT,CASSPQDREQGTQYF
TRBV9,.,few,TRBJ1-6,TGTGCCAGCAGCTTTGGGGAAGGATCACCCCTCCACTTT,CASSFGEGSPLHF
TRBV7-2,.,.,TRBJ1-1,TGTGCCAGCAGCTTAGCGGGCATCAGAGGCGCTACTGAAGCTTCCTTT,CASSLAGIRGATEASF
TRBV7-9,.,few,TRBJ2-5,TGTGCCAGCAGCTCTGAGGGGGGTCAAGAGACCCAGTACTTC,CASSSEGGQETQYF
TRBV20-1,.,few,TRBJ2-5,TGCAGTGCTAGGTCTAGCGATGGAGGTTGGGAGACCCAGTACTTC,CSARSSDGGWETQYF
TRBV5-5,TRBD2,.,TRBJ2-3,TGTGCCAGCAGCTTGGGACCCGGGGGGGCAGATACGCAGTATTTT,CASSLGPGGADTQYF
TRBV11-2,.,few,TRBJ2-7,TGTGCCAGCAGCCAGCCTGTAGTCTACGAGCAGTACTTC,CASSQPVVYEQYF
TRBV6-5,.,once,TRBJ1-4,TGTGCCAGCAGTTACTCGAGTGGTGCCCAGGAAAAACTGTTTTTT,CASSYSSGAQEKLFF
TRBV28,TRBD1,many,TRBJ2-5,TGTGCCAGCAGGGGGACAGACGGGACCCAGTACTTC,CASRGTDGTQYF
TRBV28,TRBD1,few,TRBJ1-4,TGTGCCAGCAGGATACAGGGGAGAAAACTGTTTTTT,CASRIQGRKLFF
TRBV4-3,TRBD2,.,TRBJ2-1,TGCGCCAGCAGCCAAGAGGGGACTAGCCTCAATGAGCAGTTCTTC,CASSQEGTSLNEQFF
TRBV5-1,TRBD2,.,TRBJ2-6,TGCGCCAGCAGCTTGGCCCCTAGCGGGAGTTCTGGGGCCAACGTCCTGACTTTC,CASSLAPSGSSGANVLTF
TRBV28,.,few,TRBJ1-3,TGTGCCAGCACCCCCTCACGACCGGGAAACACCATATATTTT,CASTPSRPGNTIYF
TRBV4-1,TRBD2,few,TRBJ2-7,TGCGCCAGCAGCCAGATCGGGACTAGTGACGAGCAGTACTTC,CASSQIGTSDEQYF
TRBV14,TRBD1,.,TRBJ2-7,TGTGCCAGCAGCCAGTTGGACAGGGCCCCCTACGAGCAGTACTTC,CASSQLDRAPYEQYF
TRBV7-9,TRBD1,.,TRBJ2-3,TGTGCCAGCAGTTTAGTCCAGGGGGCGGCAGATACGCAGTATTTT,CASSLVQGAADTQYF
TRBV15,TRBD1,.,TRBJ2-5,TGTGCCACCACCAGTTGGGACAGTGGTAGAGAGACCCAGTACTTC,CATTSWDSGRETQYF
TRBV6-5,TRBD1,many,TRBJ2-1,TGTGCCAGCAGGCCCGGACAGGGTTACAATGAGCAGTTCTTC,CASRPGQGYNEQFF
TRBV4-2,.,.,TRBJ1-4,TGTGCCAGCAGCCAAGACCCGACCCGGGTGGCTAATGAAAAACTGTTTTTT,CASSQDPTRVANEKLFF
TRBV14,.,few,TRBJ2-2,TGTGCCAGCAGCCATCTAGACCTCCCTTACACCGGGGAGCTGTTTTTT,CASSHLDLPYTGELFF
TRBV7-3,.,.,TRBJ2-1,TGTGCCAGCAGCTCCCTAGGAGCGGATGAGCAGTTCTTC,CASSSLGADEQFF
TRBV20-1,.,.,TRBJ1-3,TGCAGTGCTAGAGATCCCCGGGCTGGAAACACCATATATTTT,CSARDPRAGNTIYF
TRBV13,.,few,TRBJ2-7,TGTGCCAGCCAATTAGGGAGGAGCTCCTACGAGCAGTACTTC,CASQLGRSSYEQYF
TRBV24-1,TRBD2,.,TRBJ2-1,TGTGCCACCAGTGATGAAAACAGGGTAGCGGGGGGAAGGTCCTACAATGAGCAGTTCTTC,CATSDENRVAGGRSYNEQFF
TRBV7-8,.,.,TRBJ2-1,TGTGCCAGCAGCTCTAGGGGGGCGGCCTTCAATGAGCAGTTCTTC,CASSSRGAAFNEQFF
TRBV29-1,TRBD2,few,TRBJ2-5,TGCAGCGTTCCGGCGACTAGCGGGGGGGAGACCCAGTACTTC,CSVPATSGGETQYF
TRBV13,.,.,TRBJ1-6,TGTGCCAGCAGCTTTTTCAGGGGTGGTTCACCCCTCCACTTT,CASSFFRGGSPLHF
TRBV5-1,TRBD2,few,TRBJ2-5,TGCGCCAGCAGCTTGGCCGACGGACTAGCGGAAGAGACCCAGTACTTC,CASSLADGLAEETQYF
TRBV29-1,.,few,TRBJ2-3,TGCAGCGTTGGTAGGTTTGGAGGGACTAGCACAGATACGCAGTATTTT,CSVGRFGGTSTDTQYF
TRBV4-2,.,.,TRBJ2-1,TGTGCCAGCAGCCAAGTAGTCGGGAGCTCCTACAATGAGCAGTTCTTC,CASSQVVGSSYNEQFF
TRBV9,.,.,TRBJ2-2,TGTGCCAGCAGCGTAGATCGGGCAGGCACCGGGGAGCTGTTTTTT,CASSVDRAGTGELFF
TRBV28,TRBD1,.,TRBJ2-5,TGTGCCAGCAGTTCCCCAGGGGGTAACGGGGAGACCCAGTACTTC,CASSSPGGNGETQYF
TRBV4-3,TRBD1,few,TRBJ2-2,TGCGCCAGCAGCCAAGAGTTGACAGGGGGAAGCACCGGGGAGCTGTTTTTT,CASSQELTGGSTGELFF
TRBV28,.,.,TRBJ2-1,TGTGCCAGCAGCGACCCAAGGGCGGCCACGAGCTATGAGCAGTTCTTC,CASSDPRAATSYEQFF
TRBV12-3/TRBV12-4,.,.,TRBJ1-5,TGTGCCAGCAGTTTAGGCACAGAGTCCCATTTT,CASSLGTESHF
TRBV6-6,.,few,TRBJ2-1,TGTGCCAGCAGCCCGGGACGGGGCCCGGGGGATGAGCAGTTCTTC,CASSPGRGPGDEQFF
TRBV6-5,TRBD1,few,TRBJ2-1,TGTGCCAGCAGTTCGCAGGGGGCGCCCGACAATGAGCAGTTCTTC,CASSSQGAPDNEQFF
TRBV4-1,TRBD2,.,TRBJ2-1,TGCGCCAGCAGCCAAGATTCGGCTAGCGGGAGTTACAATGAGCAGTTCTTC,CASSQDSASGSYNEQFF
TRBV7-8,.,.,TRBJ2-7,TGTGCCAGCAGCTTAGCGCATGGGACCTACGAGCAGTACTTC,CASSLAHGTYEQYF
TRBV5-1,.,.,TRBJ2-7,TGCGCCAGCAGCTTGGAAGGGGGTCGTTACAATGAGCAGTACTTC,CASSLEGGRYNEQYF
TRBV11-2,.,few,TRBJ2-5,TGTGCCAGCAGCTTACGTTCACCCAAAGAGACCCAGTACTTC,CASSLRSPKETQYF
TRBV19,.,.,TRBJ2-3,TGTGCCAGTAGTCTTCAAAAACAGCGGGATACGCAGTATTTT,CASSLQKQRDTQYF
TRBV7-2,.,.,TRBJ2-5,TGTGCCAGCAGCCAAATAGGGATACAGACCCAGTACTTC,CASSQIGIQTQYF
TRBV20-1,.,.,TRBJ2-7,TGCAGTGCTAGAGATCGGATGGGGCTCTACGAGCAGTACTTC,CSARDRMGLYEQYF
TRBV4-2,.,.,TRBJ2-7,TGTGCCAGCAGCCCCCAAGGACAGTTTTGGGTGGACGAGCAGTACTTC,CASSPQGQFWVDEQYF
TRBV29-1,.,few,TRBJ2-5,TGCAGCGTTGAAGCGGGGACTGAGACCCAGTACTTC,CSVEAGTETQYF
TRBV12-3/TRBV12-4,.,.,TRBJ1-1,TGTGCCAGCAGTTTTGTGCTTATGAACACTGAAGCTTTCTTT,CASSFVLMNTEAFF
TRBV9,.,few,TRBJ1-3,TGTGCCAGCAGCCTCACGGGGGTGGACACCATATATTTT,CASSLTGVDTIYF
TRBV12-3/TRBV12-4,.,.,TRBJ1-5,TGTGCCAGCAGCCCGGGGGTACGCCAGCCCCAGCATTTT,CASSPGVRQPQHF